The 23 T cell receptor beta chains below come from one sample, sequenced in a study of a mutant IDH1 vaccine in newly diagnosed glioma. Time point: baseline, week 1 (first vaccination visit). Documented treatment: pre-vaccination baseline after standard-of-care therapy. Profiling relied on immunoSEQ multiplex PCR, and the TCRdb table lists in-frame clones only, not all of them. Of over 75,000 clones listed, around 77% are singletons. The sequences come from PBMCs, collected from a glioma patient treated with radiotherapy, temozolomide or both. The receptors come from a man in his forties or fifties with glioma.

The chain links TRBV11-2 to TRBJ2-1; TRBD2 agrees at 12 bases. The CDR3 extends over 18 amino acids. CDR1 SGHAT and CDR2 FQNNGV come from the germline V gene. Trimming took 5 bases from V and 4 from J; bases not matched to a gene: 12. This chain's CDR3 is CASSKRLAGAGPYNEQFF. The CDR3 DNA follows: TGTGCCAGCAGCAAACGACTAGCGGGGGCCGGTCCTTACAATGAGCAGTTCTTC. The variable domain in full, with the rest retrieved from reference TRBV11-2 and TRBJ2-1, is EAGVAQSPRYKIIEKRQSVAFWCNPISGHATLYWYQQILGQGPKLLIQFQNNGVVDDSQLPKDRFSAERLKGVDSTLKIQPAKLEDSAVYLCASSKRLAGAGPYNEQFFGPGTRLTVL.

The chain combines TRBV7-8 with TRBJ2-1; 9 positions match TRBD2. V shed 1 base and J 10 bases; nucleotides not matched to a gene: 11. Per the germline V gene, CDR1 is SGHVS and CDR2 is FQNEAQ. This CDR3 has 16 amino acids. In DNA form, the CDR3 reads TGTGCCAGCAGCTTAGGCGGGAGGGCCCCCCATTTCGAGCAGTTCTTC. Translated: CASSLGGRAPHFEQFF.

The V call is TRBV6-5, the J call TRBJ1-1; D gene uncertain. Germline CDR1 and CDR2: MNHEY and SVGAGI. Between the trimmed V and J ends, which lost 1 base and 1 base, there was a span of 7 bases. CDR3 length equals 14 residues. The CDR3 loop reads CASSYLSTNTEAFF. CDR3 bases: TGTGCCAGCAGTTACTTGTCCACGAACACTGAAGCTTTCTTT.

This clone was seen a handful of times. V gene TRBV28 combines with J gene TRBJ1-5; perhaps TRBD1 as D (5 bases). The CDR3 is made up of 14 amino acids. CDR1 MDHEN and CDR2 SYDVKM come from the germline V gene. Deletions cut 1 base from V and 6 bases from J, with 10 bases between. CDR3 sequence (DNA): TGTGCCAGCAGTTTATTGCAGGGTAGTCAGCCCCAGCATTTT. Protein: CASSLLQGSQPQHF.

The V gene is TRBV7-2, the J gene TRBJ2-7; D tentatively reads TRBD1 or TRBD2 (6 bases each). This CDR3 contains 14 residues. V lost 1 base to trimming and J lost 1 base, with 8 bases between them. CDR1 SGHTA and CDR2 FQGNSA come from the germline V gene. The CDR3 reads CASSLGGASYEQYF. The DNA for the CDR3 is TGTGCCAGCAGCTTAGGGGGGGCATCCTACGAGCAGTACTTC.

The chain joins TRBV11-3 to TRBJ2-1, with 8 nucleotides matching TRBD1. There are 16 residues in the CDR3. V was pared by 1 base and J by 6 bases, with 8 bases of the junction left unmatched. CDR1 and CDR2 from the germline V gene are SGHNT and YENEEA. The CDR3 DNA sequence: TGTGCCAGCAGCTTAGTTGGACAGGGTAACTCCAATGAGCAGTTCTTC. Protein: CASSLVGQGNSNEQFF.

The CDR3 is CASSLRGKTEAFF. DNA for the CDR3: TGTGCCAGCAGCTTGAGGGGGAAAACTGAAGCTTTCTTT. This sequence joins TRBV5-4 and TRBJ1-1; TRBD1 is a possible D gene (6 bases). Germline V gene lookup returns CDR1 SGHNT and CDR2 YYREEE (reference sequence). This CDR3 spans 13 amino acids. Trimming took off 1 base at V and 5 bases at J, with 9 bases between the two ends.

The chain carries TRBV11-2 and TRBJ1-2; TRBD1 aligns across 7 bases. Germline CDR1 is SGHAT and CDR2 is FQNNGV. After removal of 5 bases from V and 3 bases from J, the junction contained 15 bases not matched to a gene. The CDR3 covers 17 residues. The CDR3 reads CASSTHPGRTGDYGYTF. The CDR3 DNA sequence: TGTGCCAGCAGCACGCACCCCGGGCGGACAGGAGACTATGGCTACACCTTC.

The table lists this clone with a few counts. The rearrangement links TRBV18 to TRBJ2-4; tentatively, D is TRBD2 (6 bases). Trimming took off 3 bases at V and 7 bases at J, with 13 bases between the two ends. The CDR3 has 14 residues. Per germline, CDR1 KGHSH and CDR2 LQKENI. The CDR3 loop is CASSPGTAANIQYF. CDR3 bases: TGTGCCAGCTCACCGGGGACTGCCGCTAACATTCAGTACTTC.

The CDR3 DNA reads TGTGCCAGCAGTTTAACTAGCGGGGGGCCCACAGATACGCAGTATTTT. The encoded protein is CASSLTSGGPTDTQYF. This chain links TRBV6-5 with TRBJ2-3; 12 bases are shared with TRBD2. Looked up from germline, CDR1 is MNHEY and CDR2 is SVGAGI. The CDR3 has 16 residues. V lost 4 bases and J lost 2; bases outside the gene matches: 4.

The chain combines TRBV28 with TRBJ2-3; 9 nucleotides agree with TRBD1. CDR3 size: 16 residues. The germline V gene has CDR1 MDHEN and CDR2 SYDVKM. V shed 5 bases and J 5 bases; nucleotides not matched to a gene: 11. CDR3 coding DNA: TGTGCCAGCAGTCCCACCGGGACAGGGAGGATAGATACGCAGTATTTT. Translating it yields CASSPTGTGRIDTQYF. Complete variable domain (other parts from reference TRBV28 and TRBJ2-3): DVKVTQSSRYLVKRTGEKVFLECVQDMDHENMFWYRQDPGLGLRLIYFSYDVKMKEKGDIPEGYSVSREKKERFSLILESASTNQTSMYLCASSPTGTGRIDTQYFGPGTRLTVL.

V and J are TRBV18 and TRBJ2-1; D may be TRBD1 or TRBD2 (5 bases each). The germline V gene encodes CDR1 KGHSH and CDR2 LQKENI. Trimming took off 3 bases at V and 0 bases at J, with 12 bases between the two ends. CDR3 length: 16 amino acids. CDR3 protein: CASSPRQRSSYNEQFF. The CDR3, as DNA: TGTGCCAGCTCACCCAGACAGCGGAGCTCCTACAATGAGCAGTTCTTC. Using reference TRBV18 and TRBJ2-1 for the parts outside the CDR3, the full variable domain is NAGVMQNPRHLVRRRGQEARLRCSPMKGHSHVYWYRQLPEEGLKFMVYLQKENIIDESGMPKERFSAEFPKEGPSILRIQQVVRGDSAAYFCASSPRQRSSYNEQFFGPGTRLTVL.

The genes are TRBV28 and TRBJ2-1; 10 bases map to TRBD2. Germline assignment: CDR1 MDHEN and CDR2 SYDVKM. The CDR3 has 14 amino acids. Losses at the gene ends were 3 bases for V and 15 bases for J; bases not matched to a gene: 11. The CDR3 reads CASSFSGRRWDRFF. DNA for the CDR3: TGTGCCAGCAGTTTTAGCGGGAGGCGTTGGGACCGGTTCTTC.

V and J are TRBV28 and TRBJ1-1; D uncertain. The CDR3 extends over 13 amino acids. Germline CDR1 and CDR2: MDHEN and SYDVKM. Trimming cost V 6 bases and J 2 bases, with 10 bases left between them. CDR3 loop: CASRPGLNTEAFF. CDR3 bases: TGTGCCAGCAGACCCGGCCTAAACACTGAAGCTTTCTTT.

CDR3 bases: TGTGCCAGCAGTTACGGCAGGACACATGAAAAACTGTTTTTT. As protein: CASSYGRTHEKLFF. V gene TRBV6-6 combines with J gene TRBJ1-4, with a weak D call TRBD1 (5 bases). Germline lookup yields CDR1 MNHNY and CDR2 SVGAGI (reference sequence). Trimming stripped 2 bases from V and 6 bases from J, with 10 bases between. The CDR3 loop spans 14 amino acids.

The rearrangement uses TRBV25-1 and TRBJ1-1, with D possibly being TRBD1 (5 bases). The CDR3 sequence is 17 residues long. CDR1 and CDR2 from the germline V gene are MGHDK and SYGVNS. V lost 1 base and J 0 bases, leaving 15 bases between the germline ends. CDR3 loop: CASSESGKYGMNTEAFF. The CDR3 DNA reads as TGTGCCAGCAGTGAATCAGGGAAGTACGGTATGAACACTGAAGCTTTCTTT.

The gene calls are TRBV5-1 and TRBJ2-1, with TRBD1 as a possible D gene (5 bases). From germline, CDR1 is SGHRS and CDR2 YFSETQ. V lost 1 base to trimming and J lost 5 bases, with 13 bases between them. The CDR3 has 15 residues. The CDR3 sequence: CASSLRRGGHNEQFF. Written as DNA, the CDR3 is TGCGCCAGCAGCTTGAGAAGGGGCGGTCACAATGAGCAGTTCTTC. Using reference TRBV5-1 and TRBJ2-1 for the parts outside the CDR3, the full variable domain is KAGVTQTPRYLIKTRGQQVTLSCSPISGHRSVSWYQQTPGQGLQFLFEYFSETQRNKGNFPGRFSGRQFSNSRSEMNVSTLELGDSALYLCASSLRRGGHNEQFFGPGTRLTVL.

This chain joins TRBV28 and TRBJ1-1; TRBD1 matches at 9 bases. Germline-derived CDR1 and CDR2 are MDHEN and SYDVKM. V was pared by 6 bases and J by 2 bases, with 4 bases of the junction left unmatched. This CDR3 spans 14 amino acids. This CDR3 reads CASRNTGGNTEAFF. The CDR3 DNA follows: TGTGCCAGCAGAAATACAGGGGGCAACACTGAAGCTTTCTTT.

V usage is TRBV30 and J usage is TRBJ2-1; D perhaps matches TRBD2 (6 bases). Trimming removed 0 bases at V and 13 bases at J, with 10 bases between. The length of the CDR3 is 11 residues. Germline values: CDR1 GTSNPN, CDR2 SVGIG (reference sequence). CDR3 DNA sequence: TGTGCCTGGAGTGTCGGCGGACTACAGTTCTTC. The encoded protein is CAWSVGGLQFF. Supplemented by reference TRBV30 and TRBJ2-1, the full variable domain reads SQTIHQWPATLVQPVGSPLSLECTVEGTSNPNLYWYRQAAGRGLQLLFYSVGIGQISSEVPQNLSASRPQDRQFILSSKKLLLSDSGFYLCAWSVGGLQFFGPGTRLTVL.

V usage is TRBV7-9 and J usage is TRBJ1-3, with D perhaps TRBD1 (5 bases). Germline values: CDR1 SEHNR, CDR2 FQNEAQ (reference sequence). Trimming took 5 bases from V and 0 from J, leaving 11 bases between them. This CDR3 comprises 15 residues. The CDR3 DNA is TGTGCCAGCAGCCCCGGGACTCTCTCTGGAAACACCATATATTTT. Translating it yields CASSPGTLSGNTIYF.

The rearrangement uses TRBV30 and TRBJ2-5, with D maybe TRBD1 (6 bases). Trimming took 4 bases from V and 5 from J, leaving 14 bases between them. This CDR3 has 13 residues. Per the germline V gene, CDR1 is GTSNPN and CDR2 is SVGIG (reference sequence). The CDR3 here is CAWTSGTWETQYF. CDR3 DNA sequence: TGTGCCTGGACATCGGGGACATGGGAGACCCAGTACTTC. Variable domain in full (rest from reference TRBV30 and TRBJ2-5): SQTIHQWPATLVQPVGSPLSLECTVEGTSNPNLYWYRQAAGRGLQLLFYSVGIGQISSEVPQNLSASRPQDRQFILSSKKLLLSDSGFYLCAWTSGTWETQYFGPGTRLLVL.

The chain links TRBV2 to TRBJ1-5; D is perhaps TRBD1 (6 bases). Germline V gene sequence: CDR1 SNHLY, CDR2 FYNNEI. The CDR3 runs to 14 residues. V dropped 3 bases and J dropped 4 bases, with 10 bases sitting between them. The CDR3 nucleotides are TGTGCCAGCAGTGACGGGACACCAAATCAGCCCCAGCATTTT. Translated, it gives CASSDGTPNQPQHF.

The rearrangement uses TRBV2 and TRBJ2-7; D may match TRBD1 or TRBD2 (5 bases each). CDR1 SNHLY and CDR2 FYNNEI come from the germline V gene. This CDR3 region has 15 residues. V was clipped by 8 bases and J by 0 bases, with 17 bases between them. The CDR3 spells CASREVGVSSYEQYF. The DNA of the CDR3 is TGTGCCAGCCGCGAAGTGGGGGTGAGCTCCTACGAGCAGTACTTC.